This TCR beta chain was documented in a study of cytomegalovirus exposure and HLA in healthy donors. Study-level results: It was reported that the classifier diagnosed cytomegalovirus status with high specificity and sensitivity in both the original and validation cohorts.

The donors were in the approximately 130-subject validation cohort, distinct from the 666-subject first cohort. The method was immunoSEQ multiplex PCR; TCRdb's version includes in-frame clones alone and lacks a portion of them. The sample holds fewer than 70,000 clones, 96% seen once. This CDR3 spans 11 amino acids. The V end lost 2 bases, the J end lost 7 bases, and 5 bases lay between the germline ends. Germline-derived CDR1 and CDR2 are MNHNY and SVGAGI (reference sequence). On this clone itself: As yet, its antigen is unknown.

This chain uses TRBV6-6 with TRBJ1-1; D is ambiguous. This TCR came from a man aged 18 to 29 in good health and CMV-seronegative. Sequencing used PBMCs. In DNA, the CDR3 is TGTGCCAGCAGTTACCAGGTTGAAGCTTTCTTT. It translates to CASSYQVEAFF.